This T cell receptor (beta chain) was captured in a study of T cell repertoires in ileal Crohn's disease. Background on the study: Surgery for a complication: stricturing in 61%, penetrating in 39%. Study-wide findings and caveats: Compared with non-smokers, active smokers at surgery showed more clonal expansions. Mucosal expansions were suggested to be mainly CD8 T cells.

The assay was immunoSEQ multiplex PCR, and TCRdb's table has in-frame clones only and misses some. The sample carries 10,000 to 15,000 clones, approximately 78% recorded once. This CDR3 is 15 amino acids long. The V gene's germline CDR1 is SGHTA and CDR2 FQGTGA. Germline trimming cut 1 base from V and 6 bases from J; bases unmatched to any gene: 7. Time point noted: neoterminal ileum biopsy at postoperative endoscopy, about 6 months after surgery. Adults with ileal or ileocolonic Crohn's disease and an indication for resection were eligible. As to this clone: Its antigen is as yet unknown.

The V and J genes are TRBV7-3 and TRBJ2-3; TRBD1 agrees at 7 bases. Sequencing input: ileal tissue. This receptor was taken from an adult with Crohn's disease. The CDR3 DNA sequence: TGTGCCAGCAGCTTAAGGGGACAGAAGGCGGATACGCAGTATTTT. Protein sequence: CASSLRGQKADTQYF.